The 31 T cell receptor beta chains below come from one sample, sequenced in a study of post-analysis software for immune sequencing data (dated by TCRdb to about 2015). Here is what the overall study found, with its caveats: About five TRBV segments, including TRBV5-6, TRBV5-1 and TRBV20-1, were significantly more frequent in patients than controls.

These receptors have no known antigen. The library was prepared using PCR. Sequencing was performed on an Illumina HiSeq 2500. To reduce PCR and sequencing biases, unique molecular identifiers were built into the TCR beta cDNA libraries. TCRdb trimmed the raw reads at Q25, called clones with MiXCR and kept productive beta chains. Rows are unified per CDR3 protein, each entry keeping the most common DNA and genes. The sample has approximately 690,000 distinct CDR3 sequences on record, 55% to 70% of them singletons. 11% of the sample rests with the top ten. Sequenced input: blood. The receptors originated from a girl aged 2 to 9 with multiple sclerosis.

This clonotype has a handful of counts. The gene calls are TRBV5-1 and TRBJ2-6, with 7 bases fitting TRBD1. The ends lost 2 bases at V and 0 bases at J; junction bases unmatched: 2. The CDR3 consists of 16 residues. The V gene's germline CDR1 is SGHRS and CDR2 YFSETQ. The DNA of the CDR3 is TGCGCCAGCAGCTTAGCAGGGGGCTCTGGGGCCAACGTCCTGACTTTC. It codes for CASSLAGGSGANVLTF. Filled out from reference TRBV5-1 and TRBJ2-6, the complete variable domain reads KAGVTQTPRYLIKTRGQQVTLSCSPISGHRSVSWYQQTPGQGLQFLFEYFSETQRNKGNFPGRFSGRQFSNSRSEMNVSTLELGDSALYLCASSLAGGSGANVLTFGAGSRLTVL.

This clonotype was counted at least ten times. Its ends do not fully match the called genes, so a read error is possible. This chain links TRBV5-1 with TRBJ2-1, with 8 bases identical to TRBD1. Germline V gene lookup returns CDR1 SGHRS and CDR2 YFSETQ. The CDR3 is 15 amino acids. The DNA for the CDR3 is TGTGCCAGCAGCCCCGGACAGGGCTCCTACAATGAGCAGTTCTTC. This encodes CASSPGQGSYNEQFF.

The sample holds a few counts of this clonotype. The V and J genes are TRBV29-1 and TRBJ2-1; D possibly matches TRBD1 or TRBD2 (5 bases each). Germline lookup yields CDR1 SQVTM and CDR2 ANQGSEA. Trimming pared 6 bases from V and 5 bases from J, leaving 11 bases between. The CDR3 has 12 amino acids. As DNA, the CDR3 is TGCAGCGTCCGGGGCTATAACAATGAGCAGTTCTTC. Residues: CSVRGYNNEQFF.

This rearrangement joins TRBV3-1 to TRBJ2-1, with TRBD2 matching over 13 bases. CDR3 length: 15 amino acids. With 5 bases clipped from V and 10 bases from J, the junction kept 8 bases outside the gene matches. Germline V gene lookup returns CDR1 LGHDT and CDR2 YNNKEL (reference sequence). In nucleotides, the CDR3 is TGTGCCAGCAGCTTCGGACTAGCGGGAGACACGGAGCAGTTCTTC. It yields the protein CASSFGLAGDTEQFF.

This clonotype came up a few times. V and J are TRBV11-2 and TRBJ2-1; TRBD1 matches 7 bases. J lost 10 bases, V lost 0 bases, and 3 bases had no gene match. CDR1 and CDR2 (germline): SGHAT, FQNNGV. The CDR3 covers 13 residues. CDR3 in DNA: TGTGCCAGCAGCTTAGATAGGACAGGAGAGCAGTTCTTC. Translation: CASSLDRTGEQFF.

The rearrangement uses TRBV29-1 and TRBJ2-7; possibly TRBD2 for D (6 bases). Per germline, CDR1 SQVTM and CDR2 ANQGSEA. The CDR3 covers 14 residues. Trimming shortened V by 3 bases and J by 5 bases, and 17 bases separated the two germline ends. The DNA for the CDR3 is TGCAGCGTTGACCTCCCGGGACTTCACCACGAGCAGTACTTC. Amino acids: CSVDLPGLHHEQYF.

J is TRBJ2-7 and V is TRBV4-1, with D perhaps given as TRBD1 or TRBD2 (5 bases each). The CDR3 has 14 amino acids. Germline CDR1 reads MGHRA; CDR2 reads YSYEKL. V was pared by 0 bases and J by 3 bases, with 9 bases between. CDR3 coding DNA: TGCGCCAGCAGCCAAGATCCGGGACGCTACGAGCAGTACTTC. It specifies CASSQDPGRYEQYF.

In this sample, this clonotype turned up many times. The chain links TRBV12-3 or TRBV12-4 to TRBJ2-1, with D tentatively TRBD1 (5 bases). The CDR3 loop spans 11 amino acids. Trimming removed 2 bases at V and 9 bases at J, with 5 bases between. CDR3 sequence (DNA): TGTGCCAGCAGTTTAAGGGGTGAGCAGTTCTTC. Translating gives CASSLRGEQFF.

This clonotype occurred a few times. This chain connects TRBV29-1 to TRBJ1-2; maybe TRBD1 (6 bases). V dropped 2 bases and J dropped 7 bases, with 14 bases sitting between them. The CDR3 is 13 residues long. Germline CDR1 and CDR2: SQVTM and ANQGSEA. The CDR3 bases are TGCAGCGTTGAACTCGGGGGCCTTGGTGGCTACACCTTC. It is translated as CSVELGGLGGYTF.

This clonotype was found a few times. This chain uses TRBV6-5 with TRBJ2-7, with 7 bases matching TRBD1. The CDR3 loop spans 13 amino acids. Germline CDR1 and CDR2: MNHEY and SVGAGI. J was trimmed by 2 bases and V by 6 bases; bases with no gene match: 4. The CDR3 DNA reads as TGTGCCAGCAGCCAAGACAGGGCCTACGAGCAGTACTTC. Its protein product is CASSQDRAYEQYF.

The CDR3 sequence is CASNLVGTVYNEQFF. The CDR3 DNA follows: TGTGCCAGCAACTTGGTGGGGACGGTCTACAATGAGCAGTTCTTC. The chain links TRBV12-3 or TRBV12-4 to TRBJ2-1, with D tentatively TRBD1 or TRBD2 (5 bases each). The CDR3 sequence is 15 residues long. With 7 bases removed from V and 3 bases from J, the gap between germline ends came to 16 bases.

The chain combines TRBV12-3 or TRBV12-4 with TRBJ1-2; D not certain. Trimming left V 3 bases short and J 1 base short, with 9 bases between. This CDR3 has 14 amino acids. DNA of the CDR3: TGTGCCAGCAGTTTGCCCCCTGGTAACTATGGCTACACCTTC. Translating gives CASSLPPGNYGYTF.

CDR3 coding DNA: TGTGCCAGCAGTCCATCGGACTATCGGCCTGAGCAGTTCTTC. Amino acid sequence: CASSPSDYRPEQFF. The chain combines TRBV27 with TRBJ2-1; weak D call: TRBD2 (6 bases). Germline values: CDR1 MNHEY, CDR2 SMNVEV (reference sequence). V was cut by 5 bases and J by 9 bases, with 17 bases left in between. CDR3 size: 14 residues.

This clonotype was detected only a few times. CDR3 nucleotide sequence: TGTGCCAGCAGCGTCGGGACTAGCGGACCCAACAATGAGCAGTTCTTC. Amino acids: CASSVGTSGPNNEQFF. The chain joins TRBV9 to TRBJ2-1, with 11 bases matching TRBD2. Germline CDR1 SGDLS, CDR2 YYNGEE. The CDR3 has 16 amino acids. V shed 2 bases, J shed 5 bases, and the junction held 6 bases outside the gene matches.

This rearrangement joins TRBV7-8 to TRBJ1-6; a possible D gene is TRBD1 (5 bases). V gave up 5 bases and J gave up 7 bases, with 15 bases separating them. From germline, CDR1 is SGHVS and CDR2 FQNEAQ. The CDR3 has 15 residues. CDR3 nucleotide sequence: TGTGCCAGCAGCGATCGCCGGGACCGGAATTCACCCCTCCACTTT. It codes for CASSDRRDRNSPLHF.

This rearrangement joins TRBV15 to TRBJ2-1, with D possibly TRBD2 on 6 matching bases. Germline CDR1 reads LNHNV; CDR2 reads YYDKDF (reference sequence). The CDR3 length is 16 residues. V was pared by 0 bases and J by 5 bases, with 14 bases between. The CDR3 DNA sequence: TGTGCCACCAGCAGAGAAGGGCTAGCGATTCACAATGAGCAGTTCTTC. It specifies CATSREGLAIHNEQFF.

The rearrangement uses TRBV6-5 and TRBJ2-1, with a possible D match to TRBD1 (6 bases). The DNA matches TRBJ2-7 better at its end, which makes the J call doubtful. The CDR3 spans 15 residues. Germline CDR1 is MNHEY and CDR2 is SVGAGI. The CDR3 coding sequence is TGTGCCAGCAGTCAAACCCGGGACACCGTTTCAGGGCAGTACTTC. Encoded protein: CASSQTRDTVSGQYF.

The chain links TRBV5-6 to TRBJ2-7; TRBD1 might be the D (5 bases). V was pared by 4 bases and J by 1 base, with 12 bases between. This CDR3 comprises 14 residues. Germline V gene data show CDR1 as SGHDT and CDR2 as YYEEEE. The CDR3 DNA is TGTGCCAGCAGCGCCGCCAGGGTTTCCTACGAGCAGTACTTC. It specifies CASSAARVSYEQYF.

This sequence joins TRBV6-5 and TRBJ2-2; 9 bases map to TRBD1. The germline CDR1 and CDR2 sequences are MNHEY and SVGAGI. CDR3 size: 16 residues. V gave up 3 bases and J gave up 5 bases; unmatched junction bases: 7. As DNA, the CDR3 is TGTGCCAGCAGTTATCCCGGACAGGGGAGGACCGGGGAGCTGTTTTTT. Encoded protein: CASSYPGQGRTGELFF.

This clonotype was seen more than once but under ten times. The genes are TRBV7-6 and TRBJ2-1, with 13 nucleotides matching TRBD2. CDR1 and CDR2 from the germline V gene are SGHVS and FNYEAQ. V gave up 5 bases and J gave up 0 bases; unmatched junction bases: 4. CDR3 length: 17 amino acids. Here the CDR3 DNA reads TGTGCCAGCAGCCAACGGACTAGCGGGAGCTCCTACAATGAGCAGTTCTTC. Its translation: CASSQRTSGSSYNEQFF.

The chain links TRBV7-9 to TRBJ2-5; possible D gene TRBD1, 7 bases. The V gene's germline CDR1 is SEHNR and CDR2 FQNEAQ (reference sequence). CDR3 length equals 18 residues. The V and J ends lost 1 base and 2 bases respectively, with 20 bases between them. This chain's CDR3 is CASSLVQGRLIRQETQYF. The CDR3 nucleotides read TGTGCCAGCAGCTTAGTACAGGGGAGGTTGATTAGGCAAGAGACCCAGTACTTC.

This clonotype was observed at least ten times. The CDR3 DNA follows: TGCAGCGTTGGCGGGAGCTCCTACAATGAGCAGTTCTTC. Translating it yields CSVGGSSYNEQFF. The V call is TRBV29-1, the J call TRBJ2-1; 7 nucleotides line up with TRBD2. The germline V gene encodes CDR1 SQVTM and CDR2 ANQGSEA. With V trimmed by 4 bases and J by 0 bases, 0 bases remained unmatched. CDR3 length equals 13 residues.

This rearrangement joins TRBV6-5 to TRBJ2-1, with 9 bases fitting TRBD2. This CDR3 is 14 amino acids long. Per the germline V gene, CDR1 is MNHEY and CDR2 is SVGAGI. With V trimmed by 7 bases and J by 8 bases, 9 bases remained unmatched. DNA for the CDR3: TGTGCCAGCAAAAAAAAGCGGGAGGTCGATGAGCAGTTCTTC. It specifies CASKKKREVDEQFF.

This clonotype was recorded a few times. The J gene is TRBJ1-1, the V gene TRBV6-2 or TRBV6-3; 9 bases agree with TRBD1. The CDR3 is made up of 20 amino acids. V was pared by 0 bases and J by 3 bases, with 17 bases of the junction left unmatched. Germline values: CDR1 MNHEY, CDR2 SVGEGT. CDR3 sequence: CASSYSMDRGKIGLDTEAFF. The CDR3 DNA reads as TGTGCCAGCAGTTACTCGATGGACAGGGGAAAGATCGGGCTTGACACTGAAGCTTTCTTT.

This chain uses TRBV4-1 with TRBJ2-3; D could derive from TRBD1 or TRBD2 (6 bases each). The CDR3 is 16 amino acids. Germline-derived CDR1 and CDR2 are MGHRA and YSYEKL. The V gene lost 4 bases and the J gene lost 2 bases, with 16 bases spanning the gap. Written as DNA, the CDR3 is TGCGCCAGCAGCCCCCTAGGAACGGGGGCCACAGATACGCAGTATTTT. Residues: CASSPLGTGATDTQYF.

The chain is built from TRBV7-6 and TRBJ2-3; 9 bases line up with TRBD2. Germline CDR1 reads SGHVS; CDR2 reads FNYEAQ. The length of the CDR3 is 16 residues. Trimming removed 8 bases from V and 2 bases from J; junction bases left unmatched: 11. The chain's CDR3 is CASGQQAGGLTDTQYF. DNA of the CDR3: TGTGCCAGCGGCCAACAAGCGGGGGGACTCACAGATACGCAGTATTTT.

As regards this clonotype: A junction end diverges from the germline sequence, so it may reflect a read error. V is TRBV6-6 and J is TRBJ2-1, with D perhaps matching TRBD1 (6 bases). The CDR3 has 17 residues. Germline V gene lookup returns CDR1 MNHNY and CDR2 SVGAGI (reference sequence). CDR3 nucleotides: TGTGCCGGCAGTTACTCGTGGATGAGGGGGAGCGGCAATGAGCAGTTCTTC. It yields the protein CAGSYSWMRGSGNEQFF.

CDR3 DNA sequence: TGCAGCGTTGAAGGGGGGCAAGAGCAGTTCTTC. Residues: CSVEGGQEQFF. This rearrangement joins TRBV29-1 to TRBJ2-1, with D perhaps TRBD1 (6 bases). The germline V gene has CDR1 SQVTM and CDR2 ANQGSEA. With 1 base removed from V and 10 bases from J, the gap between germline ends came to 8 bases. The CDR3 spans 11 residues.

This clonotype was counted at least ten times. CDR3 amino acids: CASSLRDNEQFF. CDR3 nucleotide sequence: TGTGCCAGCAGCTTGAGGGATAATGAGCAGTTCTTC. The rearrangement links TRBV7-9 to TRBJ2-1, with TRBD2 as a possible D gene (5 bases). This CDR3 spans 12 amino acids. The germline CDR1 and CDR2 sequences are SEHNR and FQNEAQ (reference sequence). The V end was cut by 3 bases, the J end by 7 bases, with 7 bases between.

CDR3 loop: CSVGGRNYGYTF. As DNA, the CDR3 is TGCAGCGTGGGGGGGCGAAACTATGGCTACACCTTC. The J gene is TRBJ1-2, the V gene TRBV29-1, with D maybe TRBD1 (6 bases). CDR3 size: 12 residues. Deletions cut 6 bases from V and 2 bases from J, with 10 bases between. Looked up from germline, CDR1 is SQVTM and CDR2 is ANQGSEA.

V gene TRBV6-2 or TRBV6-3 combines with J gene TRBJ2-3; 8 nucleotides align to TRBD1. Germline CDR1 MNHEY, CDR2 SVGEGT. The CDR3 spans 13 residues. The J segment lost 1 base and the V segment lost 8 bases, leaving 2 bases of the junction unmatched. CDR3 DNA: TGTGCCAGCGAGGACAGGGGCACAGATACGCAGTATTTT. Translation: CASEDRGTDTQYF.